This TCR beta chain derives from a study of T cells in Graves' hyperthyroidism and ophthalmopathy. The germline V gene encodes CDR1 LNHDA and CDR2 SQIVND (reference sequence). V lost 6 bases and J lost 8, with 13 bases in between. CDR3 length: 12 residues. Study-wide results and limits: Most thyroid clonotypes that were expanded above 0.001 also turned up in blood. Median prediction lead before ophthalmopathy onset was about 6.7 months with the model.

Ophthalmopathy cases scored 3 or more on the Clinical Activity Score and 4 or more on NOSPECS grade, with duration below 3 months. RNA transcripts served as the template for amplifying TCR beta CDR3 regions. A first-round RT-PCR of the TCR CDR3 used the HTBI primer set. One entry per CDR3 protein, called by TCRdb with MiXCR from the multiplex PCR reads. Here the sample spans some 360,000 distinct CDR3 sequences, 15% to 20% being singletons. This clonotype showed up many times. The target antigen is unknown. The chain is built from TRBV19 and TRBJ1-2; D is ambiguous. This TCR was sampled from a woman in her 40s with Graves' ophthalmopathy. Specimen: blood. DNA of the CDR3: TGTGCCAGTAGAAAGGTGGGTGGCGGCTACACCTTC. Translation gives CASRKVGGGYTF.